This T cell receptor (beta chain) was retrieved from a study of T cells after yellow fever vaccination. Via MiXCR, TCRdb re-called the 5' RACE reads, giving one row per CDR3 protein. Of 310,000 or so distinct CDR3 sequences detected, about 6.6% appear once; the ten largest clones hold roughly a sixth. The study's findings and limits: Researchers report a weaker secondary response that nonetheless peaked faster, day 5 versus 15. Reappearing after the booster were most of the clones from primary vaccination (approximately 96% CD4, approximately 86% CD8).

A note on this clonotype: The antigen remains undetermined.

In germline, CDR1 is DFQATT, CDR2 SNEGSKA (reference sequence). V shed 0 bases, J shed 5 bases, and the junction held 4 bases outside the gene matches. This CDR3 has 15 residues. The receptor was derived from a young man who received the YFV17D yellow fever vaccine. The chain uses TRBV20-1 and TRBJ2-1, with 10 bases aligning to TRBD2. The input for sequencing was PBMCs, taken roughly seven weeks after the first yellow fever vaccination. In nucleotides, the CDR3 is TGCAGTGCTAGAGATCTAGCGGGGGTGGACAATGAGCAGTTCTTC. This translates into CSARDLAGVDNEQFF.